The source of this TCR beta chain is a study of blood T cell repertoires in COVID-19 (dated by TCRdb to the early 2020s). Background for the entire study: Samples from collaborators originated in the United States, Italy and Spain and spanned both the acute and convalescent phases of COVID-19. Where available, HLA class I and class II types were obtained from metadata supplied by the sample provider rather than from assay-based typing. Samples came from the ongoing ImmuneRACE study (first 160 participants) plus 1,254 subjects from 6 global collaborators. The material from the prospective study consisted of cDNA or gDNA derived from T cells, B-cell-depleted T cells, or PBMCs. Nearly every sample came with metadata listing a de-identified subject ID, COVID-19 status, age in years and sex. Deeply sampled blood TCRbeta repertoires from subjects exposed to, actively infected with, or recovered from COVID-19 were included in the dataset. The repertoires were released in a freely available public database intended as a resource for research on the immune response to SARS-CoV-2. On the study overall, not on this receptor specifically: The quantity of clinical and demographic metadata differed by source and by participant and was supplied without curation.

Measured from the cysteine to the phenylalanine, the CDR3 is 12 residues long. The read is trimmed to its CDR3 DNA, 36 bases read in frame from base 1. CDR1 MDHEN and CDR2 SYDVKM were looked up in the germline V gene. V gives up 3 bases and J gives up 9 bases, and the segment between their germline ends measures 9 bases. Turning to this clone: Its specific antigen is unknown. Base qualities are not provided; no much larger clone lies one nucleotide away.

Each collaborating institution followed its own protocols to collect whole blood in K2EDTA tubes. For TCRbeta analysis, collaborator samples were shipped as frozen whole blood, as isolated PBMCs, or as DNA extracted from either sample type. The immunoSEQ Assay, a bias-controlled multiplex PCR, was used to amplify TCRbeta CDR3 regions from genomic DNA. Per the authors' processing: Nucleated cell counts per sample were estimated from amplification of reference gene primers within the assay. Sequence reads were collapsed and filtered to measure the absolute abundance of every unique TCRbeta CDR3 rearrangement. Productive Simpson clonality was computed per sample as the square root of Simpson's diversity index over productive rearrangements. TCRdb obtained this table from immuneACCESS and retained in-frame rearrangements with V and J assigned. These tables miss some clones; where compared with another copy, unresolved V genes account for less than half of the shortfall, and the remainder is unexplained. V and J calls and clone size are as listed in that table; D and trimming were resolved from the DNA. This sample gives 55,000 to 90,000 clones in total; approximately 86% of them show up just once. The leading ten clones occupy about 4% of the sample.

The chain is assembled from TRBV28 and TRBJ2-1; TRBD2 might be the D gene, on 5 matching bases. Sequences were obtained from peripheral blood. The TCR originated in a man aged 65-85 years with active COVID-19. The CDR3 reads CASSFPAGEQFF. The base sequence is TGTGCCAGCAGTTTCCCGGCGGGTGAGCAGTTCTTC.